This TCR beta chain comes out of a study of blood T cell repertoires in COVID-19. On the study more broadly: Samples came from the United States, Italy and Spain, spanning acute and convalescent COVID-19. T cells, B-cell-depleted T cells, or PBMCs supplied cDNA or gDNA.

Original processing methods: The authors estimated nucleated cell counts from reference gene primer amplification. TCRdb's table, derived via immunoSEQ multiplex PCR, lists solely in-frame clones and lacks some. D and trimming were read from the DNA, whereas the V and J calls and clone size are those reported in that table. The table shows 95,000 to 150,000 clones, with roughly 75% occurring only once. CDR1 is SGHTA and CDR2 is FQGTGA in the germline V gene. Trimming took 6 bases from V and 0 from J, leaving 8 bases between them. CDR3 length equals 13 residues. The sequenced material came from peripheral blood. The TCR sequence derives from a man in his sixties with active or convalescent COVID-19. The rearrangement uses TRBV7-3 and TRBJ1-2; D gene unclear. CDR3 loop: CASSQRANYGYTF. The CDR3 DNA follows: TGTGCCAGCAGTCAACGCGCTAACTATGGCTACACCTTC.